The 25 T cell receptor beta chains reported below all come from one sample, sequenced in a study of T-cell reconstitution after alpha-beta-depleted transplantation in children. Unique molecular identifiers were used in preparing the TCRbeta library. Each CDR3 protein is one row after TCRdb ran MiXCR on the PCR reads. The sample shows about 980,000 distinct CDR3 sequences, less than 30% of them seen only once. The sequences come from PBMCs, mostly from graft donor cells, collected 360 days after TCRalphabeta/CD19-depleted stem cell transplant. These receptors all come from a boy less than two years old who had a stem cell transplant for SCID, so the T cells may come from the graft donor.

The chain combines TRBV4-1 with TRBJ2-1, with D perhaps TRBD1 (5 bases). V was pared by 0 bases and J by 0 bases, with 9 bases between. In germline, CDR1 is MGHRA, CDR2 YSYEKL. The CDR3 has 16 amino acids. The CDR3 here is CASSQETALSYNEQFF. The CDR3 bases are TGCGCCAGCAGCCAAGAGACAGCCCTCTCCTACAATGAGCAGTTCTTC.

Ten or more counts support this clonotype. The V and J genes are TRBV10-2 and TRBJ2-1; D ambiguous. The CDR3 has 12 amino acids. Germline V gives CDR1 WSHSY, CDR2 SAAADI. Trimming pared 4 bases from V and 7 bases from J, leaving 8 bases between. CDR3 nucleotide sequence: TGCGCCAGCAGTGTTAAGAGGAATGAGCAGTTCTTC. Amino acid sequence: CASSVKRNEQFF.

The chain has TRBV5-1 and TRBJ2-5; a weak D match, TRBD2 (5 bases). The CDR3 has 14 residues. V shed 4 bases and J shed 2 bases, with 12 bases lying between them. Germline CDR1 and CDR2: SGHRS and YFSETQ. DNA of the CDR3: TGCGCCAGCAGCGGGCGTCGCGGGCAAGAGACCCAGTACTTC. This sequence encodes CASSGRRGQETQYF.

This clonotype was counted only a few times. This chain uses TRBV9 with TRBJ2-6; weak D call: TRBD2 (5 bases). The CDR3 extends over 15 amino acids. Trimming left V 4 bases short and J 3 bases short, with 11 bases between. Germline V lookup: CDR1 SGDLS, CDR2 YYNGEE. In nucleotides, the CDR3 is TGTGCCAGCAGCCTACGGGGAGTTGGGGCCAACGTCCTGACTTTC. This sequence encodes CASSLRGVGANVLTF.

The gene calls are TRBV28 and TRBJ1-2; D not resolved. Between the trimmed V and J ends, which lost 5 bases and 2 bases, there was a span of 12 bases. The CDR3 runs to 14 residues. The germline V gene has CDR1 MDHEN and CDR2 SYDVKM. CDR3 region: CASSGPAFNYGYTF. The CDR3 DNA sequence: TGTGCCAGCAGTGGGCCCGCTTTCAACTATGGCTACACCTTC.

The chain recombines TRBV12-3 or TRBV12-4 with TRBJ2-1; 9 positions agree with TRBD1. The length of the CDR3 is 16 residues. The V gene end was trimmed by 3 bases and the J gene end by 0 bases; junction bases not matched to a gene: 3. The DNA for the CDR3 is TGTGCCAGCAGTTTCGGACAGGGGATCTCCTACAATGAGCAGTTCTTC. This sequence encodes CASSFGQGISYNEQFF.

The chain has TRBV6-5 and TRBJ2-3; D not resolved. Germline loops: CDR1 MNHEY, CDR2 SVGAGI. V lost 6 bases and J lost 8, with 9 bases in between. This CDR3 is built from 11 residues. The CDR3 region is CASSPGVTQYF. The CDR3, as DNA: TGTGCCAGCAGCCCCGGAGTTACGCAGTATTTT.

This clonotype was recorded at least ten times. The CDR3 DNA sequence: TGTGCCAGCAGCTTGAGATCGGGCAATCAGCCCCAGCATTTT. Translated, it gives CASSLRSGNQPQHF. The chain links TRBV12-3 or TRBV12-4 to TRBJ1-5; no clear D gene. Trimming cost V 6 bases and J 2 bases, with 11 bases left between them. The CDR3 totals 14 residues.

The CDR3 loop reads CASSFRGGNHNTGELFF. In nucleotides, the CDR3 is TGTGCCAGCAGCTTCCGCGGGGGCAATCATAACACCGGGGAGCTGTTTTTT. The rearrangement joins TRBV11-2 to TRBJ2-2, with D possibly being TRBD2 (7 bases). Trimming took 3 bases from V and 2 from J, leaving 16 bases between them. This CDR3 has 17 residues. CDR1 and CDR2 (germline): SGHAT, FQNNGV.

This clonotype was seen a handful of times. This chain connects TRBV18 to TRBJ2-1; possible D gene TRBD1, 5 bases. Per the germline V gene, CDR1 is KGHSH and CDR2 is LQKENI. The CDR3 length is 14 residues. V was clipped by 4 bases and J by 4 bases, with 11 bases between them. The DNA for the CDR3 is TGTGCCAGCTCACAGCTGACAGAATACAATGAGCAGTTCTTC. Translating it yields CASSQLTEYNEQFF. Complete variable domain (other parts from reference TRBV18 and TRBJ2-1): NAGVMQNPRHLVRRRGQEARLRCSPMKGHSHVYWYRQLPEEGLKFMVYLQKENIIDESGMPKERFSAEFPKEGPSILRIQQVVRGDSAAYFCASSQLTEYNEQFFGPGTRLTVL.

This clonotype has ten or more counts. The CDR3 here is CASSLTRPPLFYNEQFF. The CDR3 bases are TGTGCCAGCAGTTTAACCCGGCCCCCACTTTTCTACAATGAGCAGTTCTTC. This chain connects TRBV28 to TRBJ2-1; D gene uncertain. V was trimmed by 2 bases and J by 3 bases, leaving 17 bases between them. Germline V lookup: CDR1 MDHEN, CDR2 SYDVKM. The CDR3 has 17 amino acids.

There are many counts of this clonotype. The V and J genes are TRBV18 and TRBJ1-1; perhaps TRBD1 as D (6 bases). The CDR3 has 13 residues. Trimming removed 6 bases from V and 5 bases from J, with 13 bases in between. CDR1 is KGHSH and CDR2 is LQKENI in the germline V gene. CDR3 DNA: TGTGCCAGCTCTCCTCAGGGGCGGACTGAAGCTTTCTTT. This encodes CASSPQGRTEAFF.

The chain is built from TRBV6-5 and TRBJ1-2; no clear D. Between the trimmed V and J ends, which lost 4 bases and 6 bases, there was a span of 15 bases. This CDR3 contains 14 residues. Germline values: CDR1 MNHEY, CDR2 SVGAGI. The CDR3 reads CASSLDGDLDGYTF. The CDR3 DNA sequence: TGTGCCAGCAGTTTGGACGGAGACCTCGATGGCTACACCTTC.

This chain uses TRBV12-3 or TRBV12-4 with TRBJ2-2; 8 nucleotides align to TRBD1. The trim removed 3 bases at V and 3 bases at J, leaving 6 bases unmatched. This CDR3 comprises 16 residues. In nucleotides, the CDR3 is TGTGCCAGCAGTTTTTGGGACAGGAGATACACCGGGGAGCTGTTTTTT. Its protein is CASSFWDRRYTGELFF.

The chain joins TRBV13 to TRBJ2-5; TRBD1 matches 11 bases. With V trimmed by 5 bases and J by 10 bases, 6 bases remained unmatched. The CDR3 is 13 amino acids. Germline V gene sequence: CDR1 PRHDT, CDR2 FYEKMQ (reference sequence). CDR3 DNA: TGTGCCAGCAGCGGCGGACAGGGGGCGGACCAGTACTTC. It is translated as CASSGGQGADQYF.

In this sample, this clonotype turned up a few times. V usage is TRBV4-1 and J usage is TRBJ2-1; 9 bases align to TRBD2. V was pared by 1 base and J by 6 bases, with 10 bases of the junction left unmatched. The CDR3 is 17 residues long. From germline, CDR1 is MGHRA and CDR2 YSYEKL. The CDR3 spells CASSQGRGGGARNEQFF. As DNA, the CDR3 is TGCGCCAGCAGCCAAGGGCGAGGCGGGGGGGCTCGCAATGAGCAGTTCTTC.

This clonotype was counted at least ten times. The chain has TRBV12-3 or TRBV12-4 and TRBJ2-7, with a tentative D call TRBD2 (6 bases). The V and J ends lost 3 bases and 6 bases respectively, with 18 bases between them. The CDR3 is 15 residues long. This CDR3 reads CASSLGVGGTGEQYF. CDR3 DNA sequence: TGTGCCAGCAGTTTGGGGGTTGGGGGGACTGGCGAGCAGTACTTC.

The chain links TRBV5-6 to TRBJ2-3; D is perhaps TRBD1 (6 bases). V lost 4 bases, J lost 2 bases, and 20 bases lay in between. Germline V gives CDR1 SGHDT, CDR2 YYEEEE. The length of the CDR3 is 17 residues. CDR3: CASSPSSRTDDTDTQYF. CDR3 sequence (DNA): TGTGCCAGCAGCCCATCCAGCCGGACAGACGACACAGATACGCAGTATTTT.

CDR3 sequence (DNA): TGTGCCAGCAGCCTCGTATTGCTCGGGACAACTGCCTACGAGCAGTACTTC. This gives the protein CASSLVLLGTTAYEQYF. The chain couples TRBV7-2 to TRBJ2-7; D is possibly TRBD1 (6 bases). This CDR3 has 17 amino acids. Germline CDR1 SGHTA, CDR2 FQGNSA. Trimming cost V 5 bases and J 2 bases, with 22 bases left between them.

V is TRBV12-3 or TRBV12-4 and J is TRBJ2-1; D is tentatively TRBD1 or TRBD2 (5 bases each). This CDR3 is 17 amino acids long. Trimming removed 3 bases at V and 8 bases at J, with 23 bases between. CDR3 region: CASSFLDRDQSTDEQFF. Written as DNA, the CDR3 is TGTGCCAGCAGTTTTTTGGACCGGGACCAGTCCACGGATGAGCAGTTCTTC.

Written as DNA, the CDR3 is TGTGCCAGCAGCCCTTACTATGAACATCAGCCCCAGCATTTT. It codes for CASSPYYEHQPQHF. This rearrangement joins TRBV7-2 to TRBJ1-5; no clear D. Germline CDR1 is SGHTA and CDR2 is FQGNSA. The CDR3 has 14 residues. V lost 5 bases and J lost 5, with 13 bases in between. The whole variable domain, filled in from reference TRBV7-2 and TRBJ1-5, reads GAGVSQSPSNKVTEKGKDVELRCDPISGHTALYWYRQSLGQGLEFLIYFQGNSAPDKSGLPSDRFSAERTGGSVSTLTIQRTQQEDSAVYLCASSPYYEHQPQHFGDGTRLSIL.

The chain links TRBV20-1 to TRBJ2-5, with 12 nucleotides matching TRBD1. CDR1 is DFQATT, CDR2 SNEGSKA, per germline (reference sequence). With 5 bases clipped from V and 5 bases from J, the junction kept 9 bases outside the gene matches. The CDR3 is 15 amino acids. CDR3: CSARPAGQGAETQYF. The CDR3 DNA reads as TGCAGTGCTCGACCCGCGGGACAGGGGGCCGAGACCCAGTACTTC.

The rearrangement joins TRBV20-1 to TRBJ1-5; possibly TRBD1 for D (5 bases). The germline V gene encodes CDR1 DFQATT and CDR2 SNEGSKA (reference sequence). The ends were cut back, 3 bases at V and 7 bases at J, with 10 bases in the middle. The CDR3 consists of 12 residues. CDR3 loop: CSASGGTQPQHF. The CDR3 nucleotides are TGCAGTGCTAGTGGGGGGACCCAGCCCCAGCATTTT.

The CDR3 DNA sequence: TGTGCCAGCAGTTACTCGTCGCGGGGGGAGAATAATGAGCAGTTCTTC. Protein sequence: CASSYSSRGENNEQFF. The J gene is TRBJ2-1, the V gene TRBV6-5, with 8 bases lining up with TRBD2. In germline, CDR1 is MNHEY, CDR2 SVGAGI. The J segment lost 7 bases and the V segment lost 0 bases, leaving 8 bases of the junction unmatched. This CDR3 has 16 residues.

This clonotype appeared a few times. V usage is TRBV28 and J usage is TRBJ2-1; weak D call: TRBD1 (6 bases). CDR1 and CDR2 from the germline V gene are MDHEN and SYDVKM. The CDR3 spans 14 residues. V lost 7 bases to trimming and J lost 1 base, with 11 bases between them. The CDR3 coding sequence is TGTGCCAGCACTACAGGGTGGTCCTACAATGAGCAGTTCTTC. This sequence encodes CASTTGWSYNEQFF.